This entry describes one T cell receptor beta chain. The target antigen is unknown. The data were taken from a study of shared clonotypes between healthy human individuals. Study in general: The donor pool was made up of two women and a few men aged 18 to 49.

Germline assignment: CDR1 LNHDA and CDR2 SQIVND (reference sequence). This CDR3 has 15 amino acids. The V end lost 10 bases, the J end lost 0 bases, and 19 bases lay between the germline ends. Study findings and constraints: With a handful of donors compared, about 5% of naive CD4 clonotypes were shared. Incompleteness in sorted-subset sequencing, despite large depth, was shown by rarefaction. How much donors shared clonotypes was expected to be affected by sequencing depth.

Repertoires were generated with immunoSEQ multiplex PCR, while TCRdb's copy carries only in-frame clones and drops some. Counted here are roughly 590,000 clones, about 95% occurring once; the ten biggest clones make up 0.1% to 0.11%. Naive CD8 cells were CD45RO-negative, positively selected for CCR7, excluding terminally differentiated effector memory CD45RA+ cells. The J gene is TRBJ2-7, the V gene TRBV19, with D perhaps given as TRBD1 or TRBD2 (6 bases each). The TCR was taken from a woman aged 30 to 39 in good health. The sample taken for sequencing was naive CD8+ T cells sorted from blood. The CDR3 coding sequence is TGTGCCACCCAGATGGGGGCGGGACTCTCCTACGAGCAGTACTTC. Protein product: CATQMGAGLSYEQYF.